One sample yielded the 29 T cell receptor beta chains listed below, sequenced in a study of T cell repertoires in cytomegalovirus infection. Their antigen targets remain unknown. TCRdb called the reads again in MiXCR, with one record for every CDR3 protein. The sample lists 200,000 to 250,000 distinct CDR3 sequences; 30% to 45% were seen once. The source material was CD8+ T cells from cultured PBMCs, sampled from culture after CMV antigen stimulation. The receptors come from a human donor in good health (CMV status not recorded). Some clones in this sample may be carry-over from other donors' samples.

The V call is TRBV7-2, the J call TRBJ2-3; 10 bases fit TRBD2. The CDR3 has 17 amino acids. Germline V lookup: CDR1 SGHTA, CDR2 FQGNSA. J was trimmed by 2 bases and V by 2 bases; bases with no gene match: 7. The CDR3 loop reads CASSLLELAGYTDTQYF. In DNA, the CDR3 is TGTGCCAGCAGCTTACTGGAACTAGCGGGATACACAGATACGCAGTATTTT.

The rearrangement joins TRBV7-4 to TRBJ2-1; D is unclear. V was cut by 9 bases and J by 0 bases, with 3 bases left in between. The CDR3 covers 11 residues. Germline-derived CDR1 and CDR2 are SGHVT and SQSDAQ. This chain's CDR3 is CASLSYNEQFF. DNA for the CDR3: TGTGCCAGTCTCTCCTACAATGAGCAGTTCTTC.

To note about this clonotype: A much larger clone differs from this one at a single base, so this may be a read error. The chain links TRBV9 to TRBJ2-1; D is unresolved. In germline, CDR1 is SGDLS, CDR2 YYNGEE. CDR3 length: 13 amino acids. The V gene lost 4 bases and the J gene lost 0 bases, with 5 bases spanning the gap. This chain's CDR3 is CASSTGSYNEQFF. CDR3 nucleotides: TGTGCCAGCAGCACCGGCTCCTACAATGAGCAGTTCTTC.

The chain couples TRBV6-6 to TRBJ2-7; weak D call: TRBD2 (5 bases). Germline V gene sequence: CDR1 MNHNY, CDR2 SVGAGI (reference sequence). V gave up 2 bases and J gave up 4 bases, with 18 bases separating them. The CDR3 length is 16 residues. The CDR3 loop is CASSYPPQRREYEQYF. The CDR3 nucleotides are TGTGCCAGCAGTTACCCCCCGCAGCGCCGGGAATACGAGCAGTACTTC.

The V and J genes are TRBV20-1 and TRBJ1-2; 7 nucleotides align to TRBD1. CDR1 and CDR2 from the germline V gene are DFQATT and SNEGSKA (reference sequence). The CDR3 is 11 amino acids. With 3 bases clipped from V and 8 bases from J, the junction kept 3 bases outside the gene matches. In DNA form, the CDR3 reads TGCAGTGCTAGGACAGGGAAAGGCTACACCTTC. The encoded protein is CSARTGKGYTF.

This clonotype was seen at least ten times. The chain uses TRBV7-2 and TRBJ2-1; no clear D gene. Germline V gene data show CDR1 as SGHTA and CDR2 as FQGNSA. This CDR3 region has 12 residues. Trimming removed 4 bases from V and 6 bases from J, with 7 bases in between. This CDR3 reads CASSSVSNEQFF. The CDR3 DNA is TGTGCCAGCAGCTCGGTCAGCAATGAGCAGTTCTTC.

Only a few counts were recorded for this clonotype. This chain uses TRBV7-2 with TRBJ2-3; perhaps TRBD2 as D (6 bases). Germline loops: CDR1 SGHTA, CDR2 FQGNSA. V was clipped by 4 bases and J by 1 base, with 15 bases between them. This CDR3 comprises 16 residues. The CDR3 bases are TGTGCCAGCAGCTCGGGGGACTTCGTGGGCACAGATACGCAGTATTTT. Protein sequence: CASSSGDFVGTDTQYF.

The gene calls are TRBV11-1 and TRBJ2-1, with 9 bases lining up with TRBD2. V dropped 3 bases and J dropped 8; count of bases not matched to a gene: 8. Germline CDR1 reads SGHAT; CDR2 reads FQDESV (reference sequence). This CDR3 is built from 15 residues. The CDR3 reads CASSFGVAGDDEQFF. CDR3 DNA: TGTGCCAGCAGCTTCGGGGTAGCGGGAGACGATGAGCAGTTCTTC.

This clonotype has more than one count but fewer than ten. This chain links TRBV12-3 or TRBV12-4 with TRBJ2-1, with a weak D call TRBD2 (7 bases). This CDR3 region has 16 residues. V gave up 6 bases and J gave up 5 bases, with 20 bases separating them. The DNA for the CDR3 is TGTGCCAGCAGACCTCTCACCGGGGGGCCTAACAATGAGCAGTTCTTC. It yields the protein CASRPLTGGPNNEQFF.

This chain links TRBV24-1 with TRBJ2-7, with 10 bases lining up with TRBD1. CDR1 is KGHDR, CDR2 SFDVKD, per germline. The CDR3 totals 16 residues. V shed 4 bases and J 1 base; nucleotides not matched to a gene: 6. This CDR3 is CATSDPGQGSSYEQYF. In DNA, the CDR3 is TGTGCCACCAGTGACCCGGGACAGGGGTCGTCCTACGAGCAGTACTTC.

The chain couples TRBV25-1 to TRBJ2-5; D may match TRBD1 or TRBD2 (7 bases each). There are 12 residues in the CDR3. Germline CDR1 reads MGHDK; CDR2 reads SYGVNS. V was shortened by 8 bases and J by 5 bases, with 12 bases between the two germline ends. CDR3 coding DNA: TGTGCCAGCGGACTAGGGGGCGAGACCCAGTACTTC. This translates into CASGLGGETQYF.

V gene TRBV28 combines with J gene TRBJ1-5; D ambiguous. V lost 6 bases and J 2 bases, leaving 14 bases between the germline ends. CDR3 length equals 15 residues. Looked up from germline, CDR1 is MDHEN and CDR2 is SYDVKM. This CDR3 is CASSHLPGGNQPQHF. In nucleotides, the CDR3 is TGTGCCAGCAGCCACCTCCCCGGGGGCAATCAGCCCCAGCATTTT.

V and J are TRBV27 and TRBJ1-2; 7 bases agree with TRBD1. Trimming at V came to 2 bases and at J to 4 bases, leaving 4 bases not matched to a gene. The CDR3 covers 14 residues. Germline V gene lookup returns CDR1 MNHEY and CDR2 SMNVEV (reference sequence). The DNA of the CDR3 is TGTGCCAGCAGTTTACTCGGACAGGCCTATGGCTACACCTTC. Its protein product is CASSLLGQAYGYTF.

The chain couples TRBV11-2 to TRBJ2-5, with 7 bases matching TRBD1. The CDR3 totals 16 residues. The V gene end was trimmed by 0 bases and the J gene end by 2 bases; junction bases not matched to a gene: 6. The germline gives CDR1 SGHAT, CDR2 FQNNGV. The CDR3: CASSLDLRTGQETQYF. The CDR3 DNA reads TGTGCCAGCAGCTTAGACCTCAGGACAGGTCAAGAGACCCAGTACTTC.

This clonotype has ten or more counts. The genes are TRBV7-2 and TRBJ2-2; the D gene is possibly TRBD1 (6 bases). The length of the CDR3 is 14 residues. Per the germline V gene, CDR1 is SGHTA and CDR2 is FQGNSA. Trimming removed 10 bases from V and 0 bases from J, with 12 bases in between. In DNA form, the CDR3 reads TGTGCCAACAATCAGGGGTCGAACACCGGGGAGCTGTTTTTT. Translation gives CANNQGSNTGELFF.

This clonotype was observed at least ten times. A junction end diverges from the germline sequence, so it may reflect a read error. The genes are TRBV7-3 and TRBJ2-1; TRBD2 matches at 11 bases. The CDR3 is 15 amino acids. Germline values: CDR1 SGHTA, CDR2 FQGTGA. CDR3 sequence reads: CASSLTSGSNNEQFF. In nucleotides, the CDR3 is TGTGCCAGCAGCCTAACTAGCGGGAGTAATAATGAGCAGTTCTTC.

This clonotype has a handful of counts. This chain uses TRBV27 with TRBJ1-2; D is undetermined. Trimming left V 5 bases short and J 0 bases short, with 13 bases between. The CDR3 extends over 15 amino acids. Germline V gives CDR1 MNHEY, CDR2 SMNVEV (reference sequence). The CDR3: CASSPKTAANYGYTF. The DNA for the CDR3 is TGTGCCAGCAGTCCTAAGACTGCAGCTAACTATGGCTACACCTTC.

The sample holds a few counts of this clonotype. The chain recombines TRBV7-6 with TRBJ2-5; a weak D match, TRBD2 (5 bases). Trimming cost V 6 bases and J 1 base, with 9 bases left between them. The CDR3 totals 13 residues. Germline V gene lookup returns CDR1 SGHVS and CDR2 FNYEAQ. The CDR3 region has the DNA TGTGCCAGCAGTCACGGGATCCAAGAGACCCAGTACTTC. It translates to CASSHGIQETQYF. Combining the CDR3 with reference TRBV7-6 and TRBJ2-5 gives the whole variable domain GAGVSQSPRYKVTKRGQDVALRCDPISGHVSLYWYRQALGQGPEFLTYFNYEAQQDKSGLPNDRFSAERPEGSISTLTIQRTEQRDSAMYRCASSHGIQETQYFGPGTRLLVL.

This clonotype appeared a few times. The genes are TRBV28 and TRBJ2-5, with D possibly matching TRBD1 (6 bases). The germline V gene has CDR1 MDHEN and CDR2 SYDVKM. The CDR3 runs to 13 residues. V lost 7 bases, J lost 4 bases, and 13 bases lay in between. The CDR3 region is CASTLDSRETQYF. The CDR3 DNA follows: TGTGCCAGCACCCTGGACAGTCGAGAGACCCAGTACTTC. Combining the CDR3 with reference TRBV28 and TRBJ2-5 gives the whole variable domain DVKVTQSSRYLVKRTGEKVFLECVQDMDHENMFWYRQDPGLGLRLIYFSYDVKMKEKGDIPEGYSVSREKKERFSLILESASTNQTSMYLCASTLDSRETQYFGPGTRLLVL.

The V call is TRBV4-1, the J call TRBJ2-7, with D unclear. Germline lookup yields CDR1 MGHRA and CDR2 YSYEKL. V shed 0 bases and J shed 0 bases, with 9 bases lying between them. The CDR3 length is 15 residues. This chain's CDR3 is CASSQDRRISYEQYF. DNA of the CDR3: TGCGCCAGCAGCCAAGATCGGCGGATCTCCTACGAGCAGTACTTC.

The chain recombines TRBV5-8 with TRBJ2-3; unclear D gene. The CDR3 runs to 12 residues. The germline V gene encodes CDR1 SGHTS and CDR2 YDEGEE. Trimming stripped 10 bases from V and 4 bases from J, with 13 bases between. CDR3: CASAIPPDTQYF. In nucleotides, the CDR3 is TGTGCCTCCGCGATTCCTCCAGATACGCAGTATTTT.

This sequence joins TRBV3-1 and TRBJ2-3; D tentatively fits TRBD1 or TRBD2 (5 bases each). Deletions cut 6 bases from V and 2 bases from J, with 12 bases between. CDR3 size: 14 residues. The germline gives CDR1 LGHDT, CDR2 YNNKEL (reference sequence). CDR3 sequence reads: CASSKGPLTDTQYF. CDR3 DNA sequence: TGTGCCAGCAGTAAGGGACCCCTCACAGATACGCAGTATTTT.

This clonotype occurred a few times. CDR3 sequence reads: CASSLESRIRRTDTQYF. The CDR3 DNA reads TGTGCCAGCAGCTTAGAGTCCAGGATCAGGCGCACAGATACGCAGTATTTT. The rearrangement links TRBV7-8 to TRBJ2-3, with unresolved D. V was trimmed by 1 base and J by 1 base, leaving 15 bases between them. The CDR3 runs 17 residues. The germline CDR1 and CDR2 sequences are SGHVS and FQNEAQ.

The chain's CDR3 is CASSAERQGYEQYF. In nucleotides, the CDR3 is TGTGCCAGCAGTGCGGAACGACAGGGTTACGAGCAGTACTTC. V usage is TRBV27 and J usage is TRBJ2-7; 7 bases match TRBD1. With 5 bases clipped from V and 4 bases from J, the junction kept 8 bases outside the gene matches. Germline V gene data show CDR1 as MNHEY and CDR2 as SMNVEV (reference sequence). The CDR3 runs to 14 residues.

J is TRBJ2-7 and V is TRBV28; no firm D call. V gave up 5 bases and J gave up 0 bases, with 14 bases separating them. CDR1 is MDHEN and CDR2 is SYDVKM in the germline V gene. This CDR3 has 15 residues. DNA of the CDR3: TGTGCCAGCAGTGCGGACGGGTTCAGCTCCTACGAGCAGTACTTC. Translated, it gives CASSADGFSSYEQYF. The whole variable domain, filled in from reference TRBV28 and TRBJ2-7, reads DVKVTQSSRYLVKRTGEKVFLECVQDMDHENMFWYRQDPGLGLRLIYFSYDVKMKEKGDIPEGYSVSREKKERFSLILESASTNQTSMYLCASSADGFSSYEQYFGPGTRLTVT.

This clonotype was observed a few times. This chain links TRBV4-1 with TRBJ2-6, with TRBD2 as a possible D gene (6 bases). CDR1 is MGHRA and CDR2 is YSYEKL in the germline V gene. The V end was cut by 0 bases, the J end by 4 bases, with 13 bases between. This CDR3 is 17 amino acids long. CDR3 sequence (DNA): TGCGCCAGCAGCCAAGATCTACGGGGGACCGGGGCCAACGTCCTGACTTTC. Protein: CASSQDLRGTGANVLTF.

The CDR3 DNA reads as TGTGCCAGCAGTTTAAGCGGGAGGGGACTCCAATCCTACGAGCAGTACTTC. Translating it yields CASSLSGRGLQSYEQYF. V gene TRBV27 combines with J gene TRBJ2-7; 10 bases line up with TRBD2. Germline V gene lookup returns CDR1 MNHEY and CDR2 SMNVEV (reference sequence). With 2 bases clipped from V and 1 base from J, the junction kept 8 bases outside the gene matches. This CDR3 has 17 residues.

The CDR3 sequence is CASSGRGTEAFF. In nucleotides, the CDR3 is TGTGCCAGCAGCGGGAGAGGCACTGAAGCTTTCTTT. This rearrangement joins TRBV7-8 to TRBJ1-1; no firm D call. The CDR3 consists of 12 residues. CDR1 SGHVS and CDR2 FQNEAQ come from the germline V gene. With 5 bases removed from V and 4 bases from J, the gap between germline ends came to 8 bases. Full variable domain (rest looked up from reference TRBV7-8 and TRBJ1-1): GAGVSQSPRYKVAKRGQDVALRCDPISGHVSLFWYQQALGQGPEFLTYFQNEAQLDKSGLPSDRFFAERPEGSVSTLKIQRTQQEDSAVYLCASSGRGTEAFFGQGTRLTVV.

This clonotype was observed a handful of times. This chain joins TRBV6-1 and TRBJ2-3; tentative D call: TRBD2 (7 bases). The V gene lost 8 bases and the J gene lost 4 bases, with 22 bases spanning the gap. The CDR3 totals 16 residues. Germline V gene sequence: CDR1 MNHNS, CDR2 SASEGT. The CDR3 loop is CASSVYLRGAADTQYF. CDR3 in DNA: TGTGCCAGCTCCGTATACCTTCGGGGGGCGGCAGATACGCAGTATTTT.